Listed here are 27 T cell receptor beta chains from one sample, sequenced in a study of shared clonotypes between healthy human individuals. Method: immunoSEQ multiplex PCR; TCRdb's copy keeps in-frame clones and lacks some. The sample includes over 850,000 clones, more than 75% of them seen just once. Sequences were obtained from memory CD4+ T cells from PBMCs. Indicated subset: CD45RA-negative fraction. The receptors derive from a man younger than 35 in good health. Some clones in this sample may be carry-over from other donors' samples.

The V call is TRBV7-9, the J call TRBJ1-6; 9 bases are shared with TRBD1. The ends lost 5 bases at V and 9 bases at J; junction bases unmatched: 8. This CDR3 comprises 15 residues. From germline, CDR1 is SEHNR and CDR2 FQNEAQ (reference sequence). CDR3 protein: CASSPPGQGTSPLHF. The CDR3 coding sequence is TGTGCCAGCAGCCCCCCGGGACAGGGAACTTCACCCCTCCACTTT.

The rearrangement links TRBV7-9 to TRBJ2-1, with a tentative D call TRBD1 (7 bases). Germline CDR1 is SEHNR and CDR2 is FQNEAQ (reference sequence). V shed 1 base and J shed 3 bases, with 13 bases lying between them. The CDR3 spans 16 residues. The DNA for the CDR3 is TGTGCCAGCAGCTTAGTCGGAGGGGGCAGCTACAATGAGCAGTTCTTC. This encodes CASSLVGGGSYNEQFF.

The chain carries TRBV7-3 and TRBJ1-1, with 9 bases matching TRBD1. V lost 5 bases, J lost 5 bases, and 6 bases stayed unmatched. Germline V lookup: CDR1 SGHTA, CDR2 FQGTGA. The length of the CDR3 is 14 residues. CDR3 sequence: CASSLTGTGTEAFF. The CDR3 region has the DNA TGTGCCAGCAGCCTCACCGGGACAGGGACTGAAGCTTTCTTT.

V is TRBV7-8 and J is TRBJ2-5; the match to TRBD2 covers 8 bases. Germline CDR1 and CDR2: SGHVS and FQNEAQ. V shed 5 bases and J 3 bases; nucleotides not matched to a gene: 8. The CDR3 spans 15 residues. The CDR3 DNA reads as TGTGCCAGCAGCCCCCTAGCGGGTAAGGAAGAGACCCAGTACTTC. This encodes CASSPLAGKEETQYF.

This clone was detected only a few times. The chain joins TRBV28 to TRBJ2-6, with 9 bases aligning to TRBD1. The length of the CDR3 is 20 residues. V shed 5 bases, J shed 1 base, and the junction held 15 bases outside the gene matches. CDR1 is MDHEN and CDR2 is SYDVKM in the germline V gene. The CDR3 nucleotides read TGTGCCAGCAGTACCACATTATCGGGACAGGGTCGGTCTGGGGCCAACGTCCTGACTTTC. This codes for CASSTTLSGQGRSGANVLTF. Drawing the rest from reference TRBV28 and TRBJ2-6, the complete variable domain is DVKVTQSSRYLVKRTGEKVFLECVQDMDHENMFWYRQDPGLGLRLIYFSYDVKMKEKGDIPEGYSVSREKKERFSLILESASTNQTSMYLCASSTTLSGQGRSGANVLTFGAGSRLTVL.

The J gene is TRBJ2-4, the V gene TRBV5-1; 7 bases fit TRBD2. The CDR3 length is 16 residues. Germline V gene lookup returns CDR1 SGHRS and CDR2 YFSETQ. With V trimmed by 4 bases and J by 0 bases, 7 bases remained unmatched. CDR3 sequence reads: CASSLGLDSAKNIQYF. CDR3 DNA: TGCGCCAGCAGCCTTGGACTAGATTCAGCCAAAAACATTCAGTACTTC.

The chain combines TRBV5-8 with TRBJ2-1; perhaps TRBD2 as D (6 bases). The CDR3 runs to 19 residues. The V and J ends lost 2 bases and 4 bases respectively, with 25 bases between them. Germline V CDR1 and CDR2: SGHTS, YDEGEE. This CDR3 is CASSLIDFQVGGEYNEQFF. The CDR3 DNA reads TGTGCCAGCAGCTTAATCGACTTCCAAGTTGGAGGGGAATACAATGAGCAGTTCTTC.

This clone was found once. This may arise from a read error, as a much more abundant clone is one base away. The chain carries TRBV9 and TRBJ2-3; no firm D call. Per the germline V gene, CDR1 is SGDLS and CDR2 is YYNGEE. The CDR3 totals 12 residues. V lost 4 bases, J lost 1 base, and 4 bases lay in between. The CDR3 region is CASSRGTDTQYF. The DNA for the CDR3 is TGTGCCAGCAGCAGGGGCACAGATACGCAGTATTTT.

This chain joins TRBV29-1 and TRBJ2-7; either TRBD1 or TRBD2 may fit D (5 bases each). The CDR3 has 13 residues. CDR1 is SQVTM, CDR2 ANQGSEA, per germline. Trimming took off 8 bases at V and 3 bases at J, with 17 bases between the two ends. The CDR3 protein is CSPSGRELYEQYF. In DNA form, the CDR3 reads TGCAGCCCAAGCGGCAGGGAACTCTACGAGCAGTACTTC.

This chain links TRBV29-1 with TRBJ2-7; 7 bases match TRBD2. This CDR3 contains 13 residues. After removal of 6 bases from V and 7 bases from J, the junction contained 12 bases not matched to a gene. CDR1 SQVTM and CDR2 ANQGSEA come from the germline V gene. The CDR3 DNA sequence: TGCAGCGTCCGAGGGCTAGCGGCCCAGGAGCAGTACTTC. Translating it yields CSVRGLAAQEQYF.

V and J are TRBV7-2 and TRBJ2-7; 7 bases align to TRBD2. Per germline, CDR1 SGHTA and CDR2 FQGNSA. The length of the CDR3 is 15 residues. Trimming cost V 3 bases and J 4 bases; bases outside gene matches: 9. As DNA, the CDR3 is TGTGCCAGCAGCTTTTCAAGCGGGAAGTTTTACGAGCAGTACTTC. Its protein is CASSFSSGKFYEQYF.

CDR3 amino acids: CASSLRRDHEKLFF. The CDR3 DNA reads as TGTGCCAGCAGCTTGCGCAGGGACCATGAAAAACTGTTTTTT. This sequence joins TRBV5-6 and TRBJ1-4; possibly TRBD1 for D (5 bases). V shed 1 base and J shed 6 bases, with 10 bases lying between them. This CDR3 has 14 residues. Germline-derived CDR1 and CDR2 are SGHDT and YYEEEE.

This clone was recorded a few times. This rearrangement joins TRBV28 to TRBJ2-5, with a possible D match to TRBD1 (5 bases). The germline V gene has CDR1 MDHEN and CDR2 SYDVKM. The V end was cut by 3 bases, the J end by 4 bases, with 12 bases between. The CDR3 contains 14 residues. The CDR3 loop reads CASSLGQYGETQYF. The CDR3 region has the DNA TGTGCCAGCAGTTTGGGGCAGTACGGAGAGACCCAGTACTTC.

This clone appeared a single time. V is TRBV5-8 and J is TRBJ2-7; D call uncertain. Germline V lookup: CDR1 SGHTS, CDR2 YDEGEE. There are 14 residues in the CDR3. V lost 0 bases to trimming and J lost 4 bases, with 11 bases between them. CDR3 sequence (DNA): TGTGCCAGCAGCTTGGGAGGTACGAAGTACGAGCAGTACTTC. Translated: CASSLGGTKYEQYF.

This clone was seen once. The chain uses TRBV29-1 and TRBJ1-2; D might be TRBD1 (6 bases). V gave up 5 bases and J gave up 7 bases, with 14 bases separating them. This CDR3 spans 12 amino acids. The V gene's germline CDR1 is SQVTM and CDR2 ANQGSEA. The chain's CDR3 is CSVSGGGLGYTF. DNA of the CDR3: TGCAGCGTTTCGGGGGGGGGCCTTGGCTACACCTTC.

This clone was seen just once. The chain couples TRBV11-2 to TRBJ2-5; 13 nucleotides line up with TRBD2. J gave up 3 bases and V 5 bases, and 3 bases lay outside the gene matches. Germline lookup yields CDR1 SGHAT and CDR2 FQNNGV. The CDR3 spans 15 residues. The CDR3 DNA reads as TGTGCCAGCAGCCGGACTAGCGGGAGTGAAGAGACCCAGTACTTC. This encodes CASSRTSGSEETQYF.

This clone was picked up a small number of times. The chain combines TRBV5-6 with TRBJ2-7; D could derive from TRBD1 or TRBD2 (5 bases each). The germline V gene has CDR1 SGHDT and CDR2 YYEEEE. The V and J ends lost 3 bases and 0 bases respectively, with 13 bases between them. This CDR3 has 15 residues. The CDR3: CASSYRDVDSYEQYF. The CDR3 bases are TGTGCCAGCAGCTACCGGGACGTAGACTCCTACGAGCAGTACTTC.

The CDR3 nucleotides read TGTGCCAGCAGCCAAACCCCGGGACAGGGGACCTACGAGCAGTACTTC. Amino acid sequence: CASSQTPGQGTYEQYF. The genes are TRBV27 and TRBJ2-7; TRBD1 agrees at 10 bases. CDR1 is MNHEY and CDR2 is SMNVEV in the germline V gene (reference sequence). The CDR3 length is 16 residues. Trimming took 6 bases from V and 2 from J; bases not matched to a gene: 10.

For the CDR3, the DNA is TGTGCCAGCAGCAACTTAGATCCGTTTCTAGCAGATAGCACAGATACGCAGTATTTT. It yields the protein CASSNLDPFLADSTDTQYF. The chain has TRBV7-4 and TRBJ2-3; D might be TRBD2 (5 bases). This CDR3 region has 19 residues. Germline CDR1 and CDR2: SGHVT and SQSDAQ. V was clipped by 5 bases and J by 0 bases, with 24 bases between them.

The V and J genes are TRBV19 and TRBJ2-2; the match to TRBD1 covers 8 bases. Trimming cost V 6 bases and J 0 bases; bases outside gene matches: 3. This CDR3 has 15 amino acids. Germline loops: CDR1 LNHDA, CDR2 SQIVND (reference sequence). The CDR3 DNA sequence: TGTGCCAGTAGGAGGGGACAGGCGAACACCGGGGAGCTGTTTTTT. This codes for CASRRGQANTGELFF.

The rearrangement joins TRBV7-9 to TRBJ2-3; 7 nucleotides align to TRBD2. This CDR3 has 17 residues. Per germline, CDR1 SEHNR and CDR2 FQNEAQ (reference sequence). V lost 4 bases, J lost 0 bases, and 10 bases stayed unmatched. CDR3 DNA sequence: TGTGCCAGCAGCTCCCGGCTGGGTAGCGGGAGCACAGATACGCAGTATTTT. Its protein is CASSSRLGSGSTDTQYF.

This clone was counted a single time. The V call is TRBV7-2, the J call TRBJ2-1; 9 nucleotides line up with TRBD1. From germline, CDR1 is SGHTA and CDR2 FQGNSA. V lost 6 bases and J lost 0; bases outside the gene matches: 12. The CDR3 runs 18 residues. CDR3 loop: CASSKQQGALGSYNEQFF. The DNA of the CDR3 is TGTGCCAGCAGTAAACAACAGGGGGCGCTGGGCTCCTACAATGAGCAGTTCTTC.

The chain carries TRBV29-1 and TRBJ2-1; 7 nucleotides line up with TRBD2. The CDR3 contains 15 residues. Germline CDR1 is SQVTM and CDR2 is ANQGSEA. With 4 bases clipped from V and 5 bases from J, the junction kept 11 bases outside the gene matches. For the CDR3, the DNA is TGCAGCGTTGGCGGGGAGGGAGGGCGGAACAATGAGCAGTTCTTC. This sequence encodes CSVGGEGGRNNEQFF.

The CDR3 protein is CASSQDMQDRLMAFF. The CDR3 coding sequence is TGTGCCAGCAGCCAAGATATGCAGGACAGGCTTATGGCTTTCTTT. The V and J genes are TRBV4-2 and TRBJ1-1; 7 bases line up with TRBD1. V lost 0 bases and J lost 11; bases outside the gene matches: 12. The germline gives CDR1 LGHNA, CDR2 YNFKEQ. The CDR3 is made up of 15 amino acids.

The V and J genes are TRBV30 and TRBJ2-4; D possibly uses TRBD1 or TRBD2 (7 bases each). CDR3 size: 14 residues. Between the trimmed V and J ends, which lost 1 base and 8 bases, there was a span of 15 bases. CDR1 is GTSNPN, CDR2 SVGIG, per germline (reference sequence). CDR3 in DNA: TGTGCCTGGAGTGCCGACAGGGCGGGGGACATTCAGTACTTC. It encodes CAWSADRAGDIQYF.

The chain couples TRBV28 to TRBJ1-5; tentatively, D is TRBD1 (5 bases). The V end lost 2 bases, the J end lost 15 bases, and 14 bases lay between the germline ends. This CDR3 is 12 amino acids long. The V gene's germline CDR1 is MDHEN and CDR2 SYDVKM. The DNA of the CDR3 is TGTGCCAGCAGTTTAGAGGAGGACACGCGGCATTTT. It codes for CASSLEEDTRHF.

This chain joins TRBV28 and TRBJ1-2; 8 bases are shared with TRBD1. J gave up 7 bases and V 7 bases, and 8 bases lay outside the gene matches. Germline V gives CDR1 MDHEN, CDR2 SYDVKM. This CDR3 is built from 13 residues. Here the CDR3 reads CASKDRDLGGYTF. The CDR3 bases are TGTGCCAGCAAGGACAGGGATCTTGGTGGCTACACCTTC.